The clone carrying this T cell receptor (beta chain) turned up a few times. Antigen unknown. An end of the junction differs from the germline gene, which may be a read error. The data originate from a study of T-cell reconstitution after alpha-beta-depleted transplantation in children. TCRbeta library construction was performed incorporating unique molecular identifiers. TCRdb re-called the PCR reads through MiXCR, storing one row per CDR3 protein. The data hold about 300,000 distinct CDR3 sequences, with roughly a tenth observed a single time. CDR1 is MNHNS and CDR2 is SASEGT in the germline V gene. CDR3 size: 17 residues. Whole-study results and caveats: Newly produced T cells mostly accounted for T-cell counts and diversity one year post-transplant. Reportedly, roughly two months post-transplant, alpha-beta T cells arose from several hundred expanded graft clones. Some patients' high day-60 TCRbeta diversity was traced to surviving recipient T cells and thymic progenitors.

Sequencing was performed on PBMCs, taken before TCRalphabeta/CD19-depleted stem cell transplant. This chain joins TRBV6-1 and TRBJ1-3, with D perhaps TRBD1 (6 bases). This TCR derives from a boy under three years old with acute myeloid leukemia, due to receive a stem cell transplant. In DNA form, the CDR3 reads TGTGCCAGCAGTAGGACGTGGGGGGGCCTCTCTGGAAATACCATATATTTT. It is translated as CASSRTWGGLSGNTIYF.